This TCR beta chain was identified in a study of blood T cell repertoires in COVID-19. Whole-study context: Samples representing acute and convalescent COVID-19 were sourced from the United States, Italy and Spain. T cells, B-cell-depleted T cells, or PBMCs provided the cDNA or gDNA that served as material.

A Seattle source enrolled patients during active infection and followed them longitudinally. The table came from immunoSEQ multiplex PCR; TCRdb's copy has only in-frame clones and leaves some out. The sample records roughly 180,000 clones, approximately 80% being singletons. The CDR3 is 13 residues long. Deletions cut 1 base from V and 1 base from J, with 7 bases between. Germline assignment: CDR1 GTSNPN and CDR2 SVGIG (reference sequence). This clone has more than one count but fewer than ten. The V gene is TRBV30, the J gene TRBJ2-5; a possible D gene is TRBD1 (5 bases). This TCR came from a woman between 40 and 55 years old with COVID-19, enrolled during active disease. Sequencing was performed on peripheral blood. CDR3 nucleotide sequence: TGTGCCTGGAGTGGACAGTCCCAAGAGACCCAGTACTTC. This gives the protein CAWSGQSQETQYF.